This T cell receptor (beta chain) came from a study of CD8+CD57+ T cells in acquired aplastic anemia (dated by TCRdb to between 2017 and 2018). Regarding the research as a whole: DNA extracted from sorted CD4+ and CD8+ cells had a mean of about 3.3 ug, with a range of roughly 0.19 to 27.4 ug. For healthy donor samples, the average read count was around 9.8 million for CD4+ cells and 11 million to 14 million for CD8+ cells.

Via the germline V gene (reference sequence), CDR1 is SEHNR and CDR2 FQNEAQ. Clipping removes 5 bases from V and 1 base from J, with 10 as the unmatched junction base count. Inclusive of the bounding cysteine and phenylalanine, the CDR3 is 16 residues long. Here the CDR3 DNA is all that survives: 48 bases in frame from base 1. TCR repertoires of sorted CD4+ and CD8+ blood T cells from severe aplastic anemia patients and healthy subjects were deep-sequenced in the study. Ficoll-Paque density gradient centrifugation was used to isolate peripheral blood mononuclear cells. Before DNA extraction, CD4+ and CD8+ T cells were sorted with FACS or magnetic beads. Study-level results and caveats: Around 27 CD8+ CDR3 sequences were found in both patients and controls but appeared to be highly expressed in patients and within the immunodominant clones of the patients. CD8+ Simpson's diversity did not differ significantly between patients and healthy controls (P=0.060).

In this sample, this clonotype turned up many times. The antigen it recognizes is unknown. No base quality values were provided; no much bigger clone lies one nucleotide off. TCR beta VDJ combination and CDR3 sequence profiling used genomic DNA as the template. TCR repertoire sequencing was run on an Illumina HiSeq 2000. For the original study's pipeline: Repertoires were assessed using TRBV/TRBJ rearrangement plots, CDR3 size and DJ length profiles, and Simpson's diversity index. The most abundant DNA sequence in the deep sequencing data was taken as the immunodominant clone. CDR3 amino acid sequences were screened for sharing across subjects and compared with published repertoires and the VDJdb database. TCRdb trimmed public reads at Q25 via fastp, called clones via MiXCR and kept in-frame beta chains. A single entry per CDR3 protein holds the most common genes and DNA from its merged rows. TCRdb's processing, not the study's, gives the V and J calls here. The sample table shows about 160,000 distinct CDR3 sequences, and around 45% are seen once. The ten largest clonotypes hold about 1.1% of the sample.

The sequence was collected from a human donor in good health. Rearrangement joined TRBV7-9 to TRBJ2-7; 8 of the junction bases match TRBD2. The sequenced sample was sorted CD4+, CD8+, or CD8+CD57+ T cells (not recorded which) from PBMCs. This receptor carries the CDR3 CASSLVSGTSSYEQYF. In nucleotides, the sequence is TGTGCCAGCAGCCTCGTCTCCGGGACTAGTTCCTACGAGCAGTACTTC.